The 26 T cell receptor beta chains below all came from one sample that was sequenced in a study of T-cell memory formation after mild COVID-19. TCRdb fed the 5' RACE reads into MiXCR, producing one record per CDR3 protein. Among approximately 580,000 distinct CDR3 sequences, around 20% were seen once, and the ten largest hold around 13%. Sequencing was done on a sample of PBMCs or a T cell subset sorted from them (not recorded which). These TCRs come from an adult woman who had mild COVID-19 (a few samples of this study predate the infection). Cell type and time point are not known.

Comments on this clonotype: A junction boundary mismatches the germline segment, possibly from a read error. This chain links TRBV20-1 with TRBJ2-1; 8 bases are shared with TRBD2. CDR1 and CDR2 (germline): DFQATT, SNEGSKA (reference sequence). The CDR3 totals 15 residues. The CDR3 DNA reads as TGCAGTGCTAGCCGCCCCTCGGGGGGGAACATATTCCGGATCTTC. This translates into CSASRPSGGNIFRIF.

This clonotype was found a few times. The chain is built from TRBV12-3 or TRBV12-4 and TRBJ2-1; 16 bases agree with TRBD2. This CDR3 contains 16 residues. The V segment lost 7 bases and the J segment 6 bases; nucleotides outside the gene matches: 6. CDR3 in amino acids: CASTPGLAGGSNEQFF. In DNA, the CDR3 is TGTGCCAGCACCCCGGGACTAGCGGGGGGGTCCAATGAGCAGTTCTTC.

The CDR3 region has the DNA TGCAGTGCTAGAGACGGAGGGAACACTGAAGCTTTCTTT. Protein product: CSARDGGNTEAFF. This chain joins TRBV20-1 and TRBJ1-1, with D unresolved. The CDR3 runs to 13 residues. CDR1 and CDR2 (germline): DFQATT, SNEGSKA (reference sequence). V lost 0 bases and J 1 base, leaving 6 bases between the germline ends.

The CDR3 region is CASSRRITSGSNEQFF. As DNA, the CDR3 is TGTGCCAGCAGCCGGAGGATAACTAGCGGGTCCAATGAGCAGTTCTTC. This rearrangement joins TRBV7-2 to TRBJ2-1, with 9 bases aligning to TRBD2. CDR1 is SGHTA and CDR2 is FQGNSA in the germline V gene. With V trimmed by 5 bases and J by 6 bases, 11 bases remained unmatched. The CDR3 is 16 amino acids.

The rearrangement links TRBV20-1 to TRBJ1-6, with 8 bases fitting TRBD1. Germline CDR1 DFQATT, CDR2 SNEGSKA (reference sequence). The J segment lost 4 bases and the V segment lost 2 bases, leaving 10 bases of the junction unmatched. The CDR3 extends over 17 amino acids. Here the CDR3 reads CSARPGTGGLYNSPLHF. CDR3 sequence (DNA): TGCAGTGCTAGACCCGGGACAGGAGGACTATATAATTCACCCCTCCACTTT.

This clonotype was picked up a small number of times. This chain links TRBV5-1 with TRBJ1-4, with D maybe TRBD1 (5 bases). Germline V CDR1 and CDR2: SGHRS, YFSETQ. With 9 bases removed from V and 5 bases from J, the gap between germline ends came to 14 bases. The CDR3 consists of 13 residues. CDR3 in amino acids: CATGTGGNEKLFF. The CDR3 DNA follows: TGCGCCACCGGGACGGGAGGGAATGAAAAACTGTTTTTT. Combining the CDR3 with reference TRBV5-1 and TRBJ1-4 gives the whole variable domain KAGVTQTPRYLIKTRGQQVTLSCSPISGHRSVSWYQQTPGQGLQFLFEYFSETQRNKGNFPGRFSGRQFSNSRSEMNVSTLELGDSALYLCATGTGGNEKLFFGSGTQLSVL.

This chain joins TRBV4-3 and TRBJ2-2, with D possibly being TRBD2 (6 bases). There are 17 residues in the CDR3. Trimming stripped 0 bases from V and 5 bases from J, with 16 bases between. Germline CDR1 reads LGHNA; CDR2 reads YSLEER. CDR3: CASSQDWGGVVTGELFF. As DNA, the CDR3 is TGCGCCAGCAGCCAAGATTGGGGCGGGGTGGTGACCGGGGAGCTGTTTTTT.

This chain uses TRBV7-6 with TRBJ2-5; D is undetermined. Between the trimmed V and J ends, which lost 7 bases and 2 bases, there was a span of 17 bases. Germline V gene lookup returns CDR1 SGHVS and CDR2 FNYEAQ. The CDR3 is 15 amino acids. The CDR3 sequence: CASTPSYSPQETQYF. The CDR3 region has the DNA TGTGCCAGCACCCCGTCCTACAGCCCACAAGAGACCCAGTACTTC.

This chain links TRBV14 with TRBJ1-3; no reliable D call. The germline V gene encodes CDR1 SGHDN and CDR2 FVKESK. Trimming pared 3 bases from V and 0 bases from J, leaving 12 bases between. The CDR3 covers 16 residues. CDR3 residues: CASSQLAATSGNTIYF. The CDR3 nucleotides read TGTGCCAGCAGCCAGTTAGCCGCCACCTCTGGAAACACCATATATTTT. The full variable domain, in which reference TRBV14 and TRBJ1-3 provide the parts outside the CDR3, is EAGVTQFPSHSVIEKGQTVTLRCDPISGHDNLYWYRRVMGKEIKFLLHFVKESKQDESGMPNNRFLAERTGGTYSTLKVQPAELEDSGVYFCASSQLAATSGNTIYFGEGSWLTVV.

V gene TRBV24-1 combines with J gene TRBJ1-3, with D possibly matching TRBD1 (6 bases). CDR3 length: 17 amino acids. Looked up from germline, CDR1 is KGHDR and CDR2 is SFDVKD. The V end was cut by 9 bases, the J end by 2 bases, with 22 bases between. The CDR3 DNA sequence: TGTGCCACCCCAAGACATCAAACAGGGAAGACTGGAAACACCATATATTTT. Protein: CATPRHQTGKTGNTIYF.

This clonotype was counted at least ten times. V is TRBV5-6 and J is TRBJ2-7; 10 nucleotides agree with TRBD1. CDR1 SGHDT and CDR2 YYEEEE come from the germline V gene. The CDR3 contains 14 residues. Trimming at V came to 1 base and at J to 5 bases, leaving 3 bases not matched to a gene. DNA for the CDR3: TGTGCCAGCAGCTTGACGGGACAGGGGAACGAGCAGTACTTC. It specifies CASSLTGQGNEQYF.

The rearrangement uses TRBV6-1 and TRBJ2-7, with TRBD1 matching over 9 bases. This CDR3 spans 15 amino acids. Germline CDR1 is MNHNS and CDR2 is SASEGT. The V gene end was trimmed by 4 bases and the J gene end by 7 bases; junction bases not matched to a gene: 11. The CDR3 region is CASSAHGTGMGEQYF. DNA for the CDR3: TGTGCCAGCAGTGCCCACGGGACAGGGATGGGAGAGCAGTACTTC.

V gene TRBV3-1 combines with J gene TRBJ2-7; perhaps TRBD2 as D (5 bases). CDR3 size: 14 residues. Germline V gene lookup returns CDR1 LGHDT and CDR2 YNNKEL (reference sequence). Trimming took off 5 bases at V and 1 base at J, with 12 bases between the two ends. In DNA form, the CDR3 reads TGTGCCAGCAGCTATACTCGGACTTCCTACGAGCAGTACTTC. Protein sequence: CASSYTRTSYEQYF.

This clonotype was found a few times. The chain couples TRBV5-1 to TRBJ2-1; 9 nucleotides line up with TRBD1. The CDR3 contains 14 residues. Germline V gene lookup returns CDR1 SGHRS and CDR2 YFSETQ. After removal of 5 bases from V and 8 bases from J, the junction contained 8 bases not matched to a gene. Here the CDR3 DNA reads TGCGCCAGCAGAAAACAGGGGGCTGCCGATGAGCAGTTCTTC. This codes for CASRKQGAADEQFF.

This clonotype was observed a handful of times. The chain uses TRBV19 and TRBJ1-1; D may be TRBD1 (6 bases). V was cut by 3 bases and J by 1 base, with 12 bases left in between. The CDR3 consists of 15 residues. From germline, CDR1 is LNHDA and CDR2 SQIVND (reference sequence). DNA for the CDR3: TGTGCCAGTAGTATCCTTGGGACACCGAACACTGAAGCTTTCTTT. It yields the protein CASSILGTPNTEAFF.

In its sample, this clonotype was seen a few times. CDR3 nucleotides: TGCGCCAGCAGACGAGACCCGGTAGACAATCAGCCCCAGCATTTT. Protein: CASRRDPVDNQPQHF. The chain uses TRBV5-1 and TRBJ1-5; D unresolved. Between the trimmed V and J ends, which lost 5 bases and 3 bases, there was a span of 15 bases. The CDR3 covers 15 residues. Germline CDR1 reads SGHRS; CDR2 reads YFSETQ.

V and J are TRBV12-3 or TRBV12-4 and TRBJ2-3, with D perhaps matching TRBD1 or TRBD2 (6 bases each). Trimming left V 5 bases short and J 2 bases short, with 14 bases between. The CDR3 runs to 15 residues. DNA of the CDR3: TGTGCCAGCAGTCTCCCGGGGGCCTTCACAGATACGCAGTATTTT. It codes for CASSLPGAFTDTQYF.

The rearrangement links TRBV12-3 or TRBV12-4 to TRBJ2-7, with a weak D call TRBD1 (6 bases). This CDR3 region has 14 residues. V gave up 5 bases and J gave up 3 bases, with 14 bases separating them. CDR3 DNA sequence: TGTGCCAGCAGTCCACAGGGATTAGGCTACGAGCAGTACTTC. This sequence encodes CASSPQGLGYEQYF.

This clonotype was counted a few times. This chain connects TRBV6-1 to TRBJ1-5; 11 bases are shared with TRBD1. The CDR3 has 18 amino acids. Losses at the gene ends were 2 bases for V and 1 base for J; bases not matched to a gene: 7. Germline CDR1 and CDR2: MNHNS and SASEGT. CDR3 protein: CASSETGGDRGSNQPQHF. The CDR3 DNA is TGTGCCAGCAGTGAAACGGGTGGGGACAGGGGGAGCAATCAGCCCCAGCATTTT.

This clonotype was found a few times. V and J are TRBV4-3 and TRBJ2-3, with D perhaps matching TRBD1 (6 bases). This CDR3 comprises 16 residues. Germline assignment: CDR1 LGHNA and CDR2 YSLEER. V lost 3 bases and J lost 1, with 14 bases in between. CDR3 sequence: CASSQVDRGGTDTQYF. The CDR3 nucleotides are TGCGCCAGCAGCCAGGTGGACAGAGGCGGCACAGATACGCAGTATTTT.

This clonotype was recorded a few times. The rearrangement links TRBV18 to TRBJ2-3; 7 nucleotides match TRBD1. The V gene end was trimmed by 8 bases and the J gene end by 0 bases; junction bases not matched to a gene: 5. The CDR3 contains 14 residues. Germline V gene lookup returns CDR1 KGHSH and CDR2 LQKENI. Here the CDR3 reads CASAGQASTDTQYF. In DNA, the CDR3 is TGTGCCAGCGCCGGACAGGCTAGCACAGATACGCAGTATTTT.

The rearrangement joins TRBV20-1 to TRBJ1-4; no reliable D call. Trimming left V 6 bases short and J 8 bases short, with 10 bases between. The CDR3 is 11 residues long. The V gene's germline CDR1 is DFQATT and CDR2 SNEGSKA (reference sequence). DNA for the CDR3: TGCAGTGCGCCCAAGAGGGAAAAACTGTTTTTT. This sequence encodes CSAPKREKLFF.

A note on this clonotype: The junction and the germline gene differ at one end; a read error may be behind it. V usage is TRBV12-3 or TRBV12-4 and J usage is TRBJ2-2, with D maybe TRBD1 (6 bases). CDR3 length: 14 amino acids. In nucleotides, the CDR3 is TGTGCCAGCAGGTTAGGGACACACACCGGGGAGCTGTTTTTT. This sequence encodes CASRLGTHTGELFF.

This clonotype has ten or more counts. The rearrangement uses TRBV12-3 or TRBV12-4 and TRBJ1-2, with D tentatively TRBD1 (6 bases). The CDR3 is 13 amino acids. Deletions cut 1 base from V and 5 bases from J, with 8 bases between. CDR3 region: CASSLGTEYGYTF. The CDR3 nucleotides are TGTGCCAGCAGTTTAGGGACAGAATATGGCTACACCTTC.

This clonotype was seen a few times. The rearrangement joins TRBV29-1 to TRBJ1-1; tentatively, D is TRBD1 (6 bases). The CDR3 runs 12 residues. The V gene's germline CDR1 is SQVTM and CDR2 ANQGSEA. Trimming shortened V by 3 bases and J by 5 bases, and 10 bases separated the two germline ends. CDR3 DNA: TGCAGCGTTGACACAGGGTTTACTGAAGCTTTCTTT. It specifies CSVDTGFTEAFF. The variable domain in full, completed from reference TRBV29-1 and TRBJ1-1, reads SAVISQKPSRDICQRGTSLTIQCQVDSQVTMMFWYRQQPGQSLTLIATANQGSEATYESGFVIDKFPISRPNLTFSTLTVSNMSPEDSSIYLCSVDTGFTEAFFGQGTRLTVV.

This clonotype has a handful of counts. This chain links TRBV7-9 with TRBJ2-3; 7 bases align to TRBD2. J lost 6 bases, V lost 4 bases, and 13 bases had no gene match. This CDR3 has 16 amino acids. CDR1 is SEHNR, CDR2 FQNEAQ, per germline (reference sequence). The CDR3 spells CASSSLQAGVGDTQYF. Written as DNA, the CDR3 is TGTGCCAGCAGCTCCCTCCAGGCGGGAGTGGGGGATACGCAGTATTTT.